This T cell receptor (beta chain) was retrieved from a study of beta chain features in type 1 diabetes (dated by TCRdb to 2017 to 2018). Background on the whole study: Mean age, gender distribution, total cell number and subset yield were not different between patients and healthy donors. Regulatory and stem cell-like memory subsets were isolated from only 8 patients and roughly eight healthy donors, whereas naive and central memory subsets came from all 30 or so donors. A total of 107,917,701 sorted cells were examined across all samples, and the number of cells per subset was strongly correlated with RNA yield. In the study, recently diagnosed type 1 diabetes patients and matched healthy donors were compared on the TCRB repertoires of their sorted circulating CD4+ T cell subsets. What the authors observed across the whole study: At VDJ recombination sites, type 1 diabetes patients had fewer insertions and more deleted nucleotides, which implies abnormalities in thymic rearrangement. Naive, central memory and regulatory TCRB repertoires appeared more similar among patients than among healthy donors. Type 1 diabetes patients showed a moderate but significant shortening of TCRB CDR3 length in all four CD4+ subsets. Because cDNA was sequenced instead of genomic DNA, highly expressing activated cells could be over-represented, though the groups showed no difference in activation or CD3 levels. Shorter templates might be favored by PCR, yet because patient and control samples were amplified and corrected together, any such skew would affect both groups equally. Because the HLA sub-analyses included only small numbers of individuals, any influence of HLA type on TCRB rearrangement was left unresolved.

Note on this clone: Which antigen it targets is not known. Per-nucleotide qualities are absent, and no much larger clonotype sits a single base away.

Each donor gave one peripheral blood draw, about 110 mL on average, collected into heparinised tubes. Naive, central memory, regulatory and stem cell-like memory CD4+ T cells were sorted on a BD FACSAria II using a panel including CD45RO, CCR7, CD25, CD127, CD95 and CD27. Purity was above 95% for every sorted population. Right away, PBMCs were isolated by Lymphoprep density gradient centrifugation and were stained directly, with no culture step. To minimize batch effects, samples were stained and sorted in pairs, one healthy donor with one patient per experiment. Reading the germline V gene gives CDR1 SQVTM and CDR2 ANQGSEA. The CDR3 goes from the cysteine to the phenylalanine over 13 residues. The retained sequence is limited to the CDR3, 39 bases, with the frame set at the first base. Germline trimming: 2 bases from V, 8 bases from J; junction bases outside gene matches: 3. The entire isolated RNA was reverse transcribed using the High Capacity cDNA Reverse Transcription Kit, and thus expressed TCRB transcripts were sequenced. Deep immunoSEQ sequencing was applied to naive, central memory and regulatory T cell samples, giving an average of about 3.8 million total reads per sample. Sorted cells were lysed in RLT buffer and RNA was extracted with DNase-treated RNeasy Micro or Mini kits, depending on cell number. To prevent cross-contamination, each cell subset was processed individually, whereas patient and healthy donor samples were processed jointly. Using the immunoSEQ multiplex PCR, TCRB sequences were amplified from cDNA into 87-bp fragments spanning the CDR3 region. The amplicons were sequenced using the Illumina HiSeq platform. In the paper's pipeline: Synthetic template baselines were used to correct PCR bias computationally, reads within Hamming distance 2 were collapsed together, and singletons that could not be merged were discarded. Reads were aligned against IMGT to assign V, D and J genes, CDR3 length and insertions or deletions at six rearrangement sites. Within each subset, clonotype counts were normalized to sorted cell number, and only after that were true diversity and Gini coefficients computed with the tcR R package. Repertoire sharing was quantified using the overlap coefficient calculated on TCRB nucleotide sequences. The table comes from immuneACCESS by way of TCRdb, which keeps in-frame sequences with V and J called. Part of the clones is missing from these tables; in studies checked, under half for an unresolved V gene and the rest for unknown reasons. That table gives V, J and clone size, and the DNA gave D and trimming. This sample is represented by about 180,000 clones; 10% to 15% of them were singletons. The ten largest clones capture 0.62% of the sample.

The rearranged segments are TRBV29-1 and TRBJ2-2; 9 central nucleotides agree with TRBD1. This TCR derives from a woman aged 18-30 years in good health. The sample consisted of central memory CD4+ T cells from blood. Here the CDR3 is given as CSVELQGAGELFF. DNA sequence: TGCAGCGTTGAATTACAGGGGGCGGGGGAGCTGTTTTTT.